Below, 25 T cell receptor beta chains from the same sample are listed, as sequenced in a study of tumor-infiltrating lymphocytes in oesophageal squamous cell carcinoma. MiXCR, applied by TCRdb to the PCR reads, yields one record per CDR3 protein. Of about 9,600 distinct CDR3 sequences in the sample, over 50% are singletons; the top ten hold more than 25%. The sequenced material came from esophageal tumor tissue. The source of these receptors is a male donor with esophageal squamous cell carcinoma.

The chain joins TRBV11-3 to TRBJ2-7, with D unclear. The CDR3 loop spans 13 amino acids. The V gene's germline CDR1 is SGHNT and CDR2 YENEEA. V was cut by 1 base and J by 3 bases, with 7 bases left in between. CDR3 in DNA: TGTGCCAGCAGCTTAGGGCCCCTCTACGAGCAGTACTTC. Its translation: CASSLGPLYEQYF. The whole variable domain, filled in from reference TRBV11-3 and TRBJ2-7, reads EAGVVQSPRYKIIEKKQPVAFWCNPISGHNTLYWYLQNLGQGPELLIRYENEEAVDDSQLPKDRFSAERLKGVDSTLKIQPAELGDSAVYLCASSLGPLYEQYFGPGTRLTVT.

This chain joins TRBV7-6 and TRBJ2-1, with D perhaps matching TRBD2 (6 bases). Trimming pared 0 bases from V and 7 bases from J, leaving 13 bases between. CDR1 and CDR2 from the germline V gene are SGHVS and FNYEAQ. This CDR3 has 15 residues. The CDR3 spells CASSLAGREMNEQFF. The CDR3 nucleotides read TGTGCCAGCAGCTTAGCGGGCCGGGAGATGAATGAGCAGTTCTTC.

This clonotype was seen many times. This CDR3 fails to terminate in the conserved phenylalanine or tryptophan, so it likely reflects a read error. The DNA is left out, because the CDR3 cannot be placed on it with certainty; the CDR3 is given as TCRdb lists it. The V and J genes are TRBV7-4 and TRBJ1-1. A total of 16 residues make up the CDR3, ends included. Per the germline V gene, CDR1 is SGHVT and CDR2 is SQSDAQ. The CDR3 is CASGTRLPTMSSSSGQ.

The chain employs TRBV11-1 and TRBJ2-3; D unclear. Germline V CDR1 and CDR2: SGHAT, FQDESV (reference sequence). V was clipped by 4 bases and J by 3 bases, with 11 bases between them. The CDR3 has 14 residues. The CDR3 loop reads CASSSVGGTDTQYF. The CDR3 DNA reads as TGTGCCAGCAGCTCCGTCGGTGGTACAGATACGCAGTATTTT.

V and J are TRBV7-9 and TRBJ1-5; D ambiguous. Trimming removed 0 bases from V and 4 bases from J, with 7 bases in between. Per the germline V gene, CDR1 is SEHNR and CDR2 is FQNEAQ (reference sequence). This CDR3 is 14 amino acids long. Here the CDR3 reads CASSLADRNQPQHF. CDR3 nucleotide sequence: TGTGCCAGCAGCTTAGCGGACCGGAATCAGCCCCAGCATTTT.

This clonotype occurred a few times. The chain couples TRBV7-2 to TRBJ2-7, with D possibly being TRBD2 (5 bases). TRBJ2-1 matches the DNA end more closely, so the J call is doubtful. CDR3 length equals 15 residues. CDR1 SGHTA and CDR2 FQGNSA come from the germline V gene. The CDR3 loop is CASSPQAASYNEQFF. CDR3 coding DNA: TGTGCCAGCAGCCCCCAAGCGGCCTCCTACAATGAGCAGTTCTTC.

This clonotype showed up just once. At one of its ends the junction is not consistent with the germline gene, which may arise from a read error. The J gene is TRBJ2-5, the V gene TRBV7-6; no definite D call. The end of the DNA fits TRBJ2-1 better, so the J call may be wrong. The V gene's germline CDR1 is SGHVS and CDR2 FNYEAQ. The length of the CDR3 is 13 residues. The CDR3 loop reads CASSLRRNNEQFF. The CDR3 region has the DNA TGTGCTAGCAGCTTACGTCGAAACAATGAGCAGTTCTTC.

V is TRBV7-2 and J is TRBJ2-3, with a weak D call TRBD2 (5 bases). The V end was cut by 5 bases, the J end by 6 bases, with 15 bases between. Germline CDR1 and CDR2: SGHTA and FQGNSA. CDR3 length: 14 residues. The CDR3, as DNA: TGTGCCAGCAGCCCCCGGACTGTGGCCGATACGCAGTATTTT. It yields the protein CASSPRTVADTQYF.

In this sample, this clonotype turned up many times. A read error is possible here, since a much larger clone lies one base away. This chain uses TRBV12-3 or TRBV12-4 with TRBJ2-7; D is ambiguous. The DNA end is more similar to TRBJ2-1, so the J call may be wrong. CDR3 length: 11 amino acids. DNA for the CDR3: TGTGCCAGCAGTTTATCTGACGAGCAGTTCTTC. This codes for CASSLSDEQFF.

In its sample, this clonotype was seen many times. This chain links TRBV7-6 with TRBJ2-4; D may correspond to TRBD1 or TRBD2 (6 bases each). From germline, CDR1 is SGHVS and CDR2 FNYEAQ. The CDR3 runs to 15 residues. Trimming left V 6 bases short and J 0 bases short, with 12 bases between. The CDR3 sequence is CASREGGLAKNIQYF. The CDR3, as DNA: TGTGCCAGCAGGGAAGGGGGGTTAGCCAAAAACATTCAGTACTTC.

The CDR3 DNA sequence: TGTGCCATCCGGGACAGCTACGAGCAGTACTTC. Translating gives CAIRDSYEQYF. The genes are TRBV10-3 and TRBJ2-4; 7 bases agree with TRBD1. The J call is doubtful: the DNA matches TRBJ2-7 better. Germline V lookup: CDR1 ENHRY, CDR2 SYGVKD. CDR3 size: 11 residues.

The chain uses TRBV6-5 and TRBJ2-5; TRBD1 aligns across 7 bases. This CDR3 region has 14 residues. Germline V gene sequence: CDR1 MNHEY, CDR2 SVGAGI. J was trimmed by 3 bases and V by 5 bases; bases with no gene match: 6. CDR3 sequence (DNA): TGTGCCAGCAGTGAATATACAGGGGAAGAGACCCAGTACTTC. This sequence encodes CASSEYTGEETQYF.

In this sample, this clonotype turned up a few times. This CDR3 is missing its conserved last phenylalanine or tryptophan, likely due to a read error. It is unclear where the CDR3 begins or ends on the DNA, so no DNA is shown, and the CDR3 is as TCRdb lists it. The rearrangement joins TRBV7-3 to TRBJ2-3; the table's D gene call, TRBD2, was not cross checked with the DNA. The germline V gene has CDR1 SGHTA and CDR2 FQGTGA. The CDR3 is 17 amino acids in total, end residues counted. CDR3 sequence: CASSPSGRAGETQYFGP.

This clonotype was seen a handful of times. The missing conserved phenylalanine or tryptophan at the end of this CDR3 makes a read error likely. The DNA is left out, because the CDR3 cannot be placed on it with certainty; the CDR3 is given as TCRdb lists it. V gene TRBV7-9 combines with J gene TRBJ2-3; the table's TRBD2 call for D was not verified on the DNA. From germline, CDR1 is SEHNR and CDR2 FQNEAQ (reference sequence). Termini included, the CDR3 measures 17 amino acids. The CDR3: CASSLDRSVAAEQFFGP.

The chain links TRBV7-4 to TRBJ1-1; no clear D gene. The closer fit of TRBJ2-2 to the DNA end suggests the J call may be wrong. Germline CDR1 reads SGHVT; CDR2 reads SQSDAQ. CDR3 size: 14 residues. The CDR3: CASSLSPPTGELFF. The DNA of the CDR3 is TGTGCCAGCAGCTTATCCCCTCCCACCGGGGAGCTGTTTTTT.

J is TRBJ2-3 and V is TRBV11-2; D possibly uses TRBD1 or TRBD2 (5 bases each). The DNA end favors TRBJ2-5, so the J call may be wrong. The CDR3 extends over 17 amino acids. Germline-derived CDR1 and CDR2 are SGHAT and FQNNGV. The CDR3 region is CASSLDRQGAREETQYF. As DNA, the CDR3 is TGTGCCAGCAGCTTAGATCGCCAGGGAGCAAGAGAGGAGACCCAGTACTTC.

The chain combines TRBV7-3 with TRBJ2-6; maybe TRBD2 (5 bases). The CDR3 runs 16 residues. Per germline, CDR1 SGHTA and CDR2 FQGTGA. V lost 1 base and J lost 1, with 8 bases in between. CDR3 region: CASSLSGGSGANVLTF. CDR3 in DNA: TGTGCCAGCAGCTTAAGTGGAGGATCTGGGGCCAACGTCCTGACTTTC.

This rearrangement joins TRBV12-3 or TRBV12-4 to TRBJ2-1; 8 bases agree with TRBD2. This CDR3 is 13 amino acids long. After removal of 6 bases from V and 4 bases from J, the junction contained 2 bases not matched to a gene. CDR3 bases: TGTGCCAGCAGGCGGGGGGCTTACAATGAGCAGTTCTTC. Residues: CASRRGAYNEQFF.

This chain connects TRBV7-2 to TRBJ1-4, with D perhaps TRBD1 (6 bases). V lost 0 bases and J 3 bases, leaving 8 bases between the germline ends. Germline V lookup: CDR1 SGHTA, CDR2 FQGNSA. The CDR3 runs 15 residues. The CDR3, as DNA: TGTGCCAGCAGCTTAGCAGGGGGTTCTAATGAAAAACTGTTTTTT. Its protein product is CASSLAGGSNEKLFF.

At least ten counts were recorded for this clonotype. The junction departs from the called germline gene at one end, perhaps through a read error. The chain uses TRBV7-2 and TRBJ2-7; 7 nucleotides align to TRBD2. Germline CDR1 is SGHTA and CDR2 is FQGNSA. The CDR3 sequence is 14 residues long. In DNA form, the CDR3 reads TGTGCCAGCACCTTAGCGGCGGGAGCGAACGAGCAGTACTTC. It yields the protein CASTLAAGANEQYF.

By frequency in the sample, this clonotype is large. J is TRBJ1-4 and V is TRBV7-2; weak D call: TRBD1 (6 bases). The germline CDR1 and CDR2 sequences are SGHTA and FQGNSA. Trimming removed 5 bases from V and 5 bases from J, with 12 bases in between. The CDR3 runs to 14 residues. CDR3 sequence reads: CASSRDRINEKLFF. DNA for the CDR3: TGTGCCAGCAGCCGCGACAGGATAAATGAAAAACTGTTTTTT.

This clonotype has ten or more counts. The chain couples TRBV18 to TRBJ2-7; D is undetermined. Germline V gene sequence: CDR1 KGHSH, CDR2 LQKENI. This CDR3 region has 13 residues. Trimming removed 5 bases from V and 5 bases from J, with 13 bases in between. The CDR3 reads CASSSRTVDEQYF. The CDR3 DNA sequence: TGTGCCAGCTCATCCCGGACCGTCGACGAGCAGTACTTC.

The V call is TRBV12-3 or TRBV12-4, the J call TRBJ2-4, with D unresolved. The closer fit of TRBJ2-5 to the DNA end suggests the J call may be wrong. This CDR3 has 14 residues. CDR3 DNA: TGTGCCAGCAGTTTAAGGCACCTCCAAGAGACCCAGTACTTC. Its protein product is CASSLRHLQETQYF.

Concerning this clonotype itself: Germline and junction disagree at one end, which may indicate a read error. The V call is TRBV10-3, the J call TRBJ1-6; possibly TRBD1 for D (5 bases). The germline V gene has CDR1 ENHRY and CDR2 SYGVKD. CDR3 length equals 14 residues. The chain's CDR3 is CAISGGGGTYEQYF. The CDR3 DNA follows: TGTGCCATTAGTGGTGGCGGGGGAACCTACGAGCAGTACTTT.

This chain connects TRBV6-8 to TRBJ2-3, with 9 bases that match TRBD2. The tail of the sequence fits TRBJ2-7 better, so the J call may be wrong. This CDR3 has 19 residues. Germline CDR1 and CDR2: MNHGY and SAAAGT. CDR3 region: CASSYSRGGEAGGPNEQYF. CDR3 nucleotides: TGTGCCAGCAGTTACTCGAGGGGGGGCGAGGCGGGAGGGCCCAACGAGCAGTACTTC.